This note documents a single T cell receptor (beta chain) sequence. Its cognate antigen has yet to be identified. The input lacks base qualities; no much larger clone sits a single base away. From each donor, a single peripheral blood sample of about 120 mL on average was drawn into heparinised tubes. A BD FACSAria II and a panel including CD45RO, CCR7, CD25, CD127, CD95 and CD27 were used to sort naive, central memory, regulatory and stem cell-like memory CD4+ T cells. Every sorted population had a purity above 95%. PBMCs were isolated immediately by Lymphoprep density gradient centrifugation and stained directly without culture. Samples were stained and sorted in pairs, with one healthy donor and one patient per experiment, so that batch effects were minimized. The sample originates from a study of beta chain features in type 1 diabetes (dated by TCRdb to about 2018). Some background on the complete study: No differences in mean age, gender distribution, total cell number or subset yield were found between patients and healthy donors. Regulatory and stem cell-like memory subsets were obtained from only 8 patients and roughly eight healthy donors, while naive and central memory subsets were obtained from all 30 or so donors. The study compared the TCRB repertoires of sorted circulating CD4+ T cell subsets in recently diagnosed type 1 diabetes patients with those in matched healthy donors. Across all samples, around 99 million sorted cells were examined, and cell number per subset correlated strongly with RNA yield. The paper as a whole reports these results and caveats: At VDJ recombination sites, type 1 diabetes patients had fewer insertions and more deleted nucleotides, which implies abnormalities in thymic rearrangement. Only small numbers of individuals were included in the HLA sub-analyses, which left unresolved whether HLA type had any influence on TCRB rearrangement. In all four CD4+ subsets, TCRB CDR3 length was moderately but significantly shorter in type 1 diabetes patients. Because cDNA was sequenced instead of genomic DNA, highly expressing activated cells could be over-represented, though the groups showed no difference in activation or CD3 levels. Shorter templates might be favored by PCR, yet because patient and control samples were amplified and corrected together, any such skew would affect both groups equally. Naive, central memory and regulatory TCRB repertoires appeared to be more alike among patients than among healthy donors.

The High Capacity cDNA Reverse Transcription Kit was used to reverse transcribe all of the isolated RNA, meaning that expressed TCRB transcripts were what got sequenced. Deep immunoSEQ sequencing was performed on naive, central memory and regulatory T cell samples, with an average of roughly 3.3 million total reads per sample. After sorted cells were lysed in RLT buffer, RNA was extracted with DNase-treated RNeasy Micro or Mini kits, with the choice depending on cell number. Each cell subset was processed separately to prevent cross-contamination, with patient and healthy donor samples processed together. The immunoSEQ multiplex PCR was used to amplify TCRB sequences from cDNA, yielding 87-bp fragments that span the CDR3 region. The amplicons were sequenced using the Illumina HiSeq platform. The authors processed their data as follows. PCR bias was computationally corrected using synthetic template baselines, reads within Hamming distance 2 were collapsed, and singletons that could not be merged were discarded. Reads were aligned to IMGT to assign V, D and J genes, CDR3 length, and insertions or deletions at six rearrangement sites. Within each subset, clonotype counts were normalized to sorted cell number, after which true diversity and Gini coefficients were computed with the tcR R package. The overlap coefficient, calculated on TCRB nucleotide sequences, was used to measure repertoire sharing. As a proxy for the pre-selection repertoire, out-of-frame TCRB sequences from naive cells were analyzed. In TCRdb, the immuneACCESS table is reduced to in-frame sequences with V and J assigned. These tables do not hold every clone; where another copy was compared, an unresolved V gene accounts for under half, and the others remain unexplained. Clone size and V and J calls were adopted from that table, with D and trimming inferred from the DNA. The sample table holds about 230,000 clones, of which 16% were seen once. The top ten constitute 0.07% to 0.095% of the sample.

According to the germline V gene (reference sequence), CDR1 reads MNHNY and CDR2 reads SVGAGI. Trimming takes 4 bases off V and 5 bases off J; junction bases not matched to a gene: 2. The CDR3 numbers 14 residues from cysteine through phenylalanine. Only CDR3 DNA remains: 42 bases, in frame from the first base. The sequence is built from TRBV6-6 and TRBJ2-1; 10 nucleotides in the junction match TRBD2. This TCR derives from a man between 25 and 39 years old with type 1 diabetes. The source material was naive CD4+ T cells from blood. The cell subset or site label, as the study defines it: true naive CD4+ T cells. The CDR3 protein: CASSSSGSDNEQFF. The DNA is as follows: TGTGCCAGCAGTTCTAGCGGGAGTGACAATGAGCAGTTCTTC.